The present entry profiles one T cell receptor beta chain with its context. Its antigen is unidentified. This entry comes from a study of cytomegalovirus exposure and HLA in healthy donors. Study-wide background: A subsequent analysis reported that the roughly 120 validation repertoires were produced on the same platform that had also been used for the roughly 700 first-cohort repertoires. Study results and caveats: Specificity of a few CMV-associated chains for CMV antigens was verified in vitro. Rare sequences made up most TCRs, while some public TCRs were found in many donors. The authors listed roughly 150 TCR beta chains as cytomegalovirus-associated.

The CDR3 has 15 residues. Germline CDR1 SGHNT, CDR2 YENEEA. The V gene end was trimmed by 5 bases and the J gene end by 5 bases; junction bases not matched to a gene: 7. Clones were read by immunoSEQ multiplex PCR, and TCRdb kept only the in-frame ones, dropping some. The data hold approximately 59,000 clones, with approximately 92% observed a single time. Input material: PBMCs. This receptor was identified in a man aged 18 to 30 in good health and CMV-seropositive. The rearrangement joins TRBV11-3 to TRBJ2-1; 9 nucleotides line up with TRBD1. CDR3 region: CASSAWTGDNNEQFF. The CDR3 nucleotides read TGTGCCAGCAGCGCTTGGACAGGGGATAACAATGAGCAGTTCTTC.